This T cell receptor beta chain was recovered during a study of shared clonotypes between healthy human individuals (dated by TCRdb to the early 2020s). Background for the entire study: Two women and three men aged 18 to 49 years were included in the cohort. For each donor, three plates each were used for CD4 naive and CD4 memory, two plates were used for CD8 naive, and one plate was used for CD8 memory. Blood TCR repertoires of about five healthy adults were deeply sequenced to estimate repertoire size and the extent of clonotype sharing between individuals. To increase sequencing depth and limit assay-specific biases, different laboratories used diverse techniques to prepare libraries and sequence TCR repertoires. Each donor's leukapheresis produced roughly between roughly 0.85 and 10 billion PBMCs.

V is pruned by 1 base and J by 5 bases, leaving 15 bases of the junction without a gene match. From a lookup of the germline V gene, CDR1 and CDR2 are SGHAT and FQNNGV. Counted from cysteine to phenylalanine, this CDR3 has 19 amino acids. Only the CDR3 region is kept as DNA, spanning 57 bases read in frame from base 1. Paper-wide results and their limitations: Larger estimated clonotype richness was generally found for naive subsets than for memory subsets. The small number of donors limited the genetic and exposure-history diversity represented. Sampling was restricted to blood, and TCR repertoires in tissues likely differ from the TCR repertoires found in blood. Clonotypes shared by all four sorted-subset donors showed higher generation probabilities than non-shared clonotypes. Sharing across a few donors was observed for around 5% of naive CD4, 3% to 4% of naive CD8, 2% to 2.5% of memory CD4, and about 0.4% of memory CD8 clonotypes. Rarefaction of sorted-subset datasets indicated incomplete sequencing despite the large sequencing depth. Pairwise subsampling indicated that sequencing depth was expected to affect the degree of clonotype sharing among donors.

The donors were healthy, HIV-negative adults with no recently reported acute infections or vaccinations. Only Caucasian adults living in Nashville, Tennessee, USA were represented among the donors. The CD8 memory samples were a combination of magnetically selected CD45RO+ cells and CCR7-negative CD45RA+ effector memory (TemRA) cells. Blood was collected by leukapheresis, and PBMCs were isolated by Ficoll-Histopaque density gradient centrifugation and then cryopreserved in liquid nitrogen vapor phase. Analytical flow cytometry was used to check the purity and quantity of every magnetically sorted T cell population. From each sorted fraction, genomic DNA was isolated and quantified by UV absorbance on a Nanodrop 2000c. TCR CDR3 regions were amplified from genomic DNA by multiplex PCR using the deep immunoSEQ assay. Genomic DNA extracted from each cell subset was distributed evenly over all wells of several immunoSEQ 96-well plates, and each plate served as one replicate. Each replicate PCR for sorted subsets received about 0.2 ug genomic DNA, equal to roughly 33,000 T cell genomes. Purified libraries were measured with a Qubit 3.0 fluorometer, size-checked on a Bioanalyzer 2100, and measured again with the KAPA Library Quantification kit. Every immunoSEQ 96-well plate was sequenced on a separate single-read 150-cycle Illumina NextSeq 550 flow cell. On the authors' methods: Because only junctional sequences without quality scores were contained in the immunoSEQ output, filtering matching that applied to full-length reads could not be performed. To assign V/J genes and CDR3, sequences were annotated using PyIR, a Python wrapper for IgBLAST v1.9, with IMGT germline references. Reads were filtered out if the reads had weak V/J assignments (E-value above 1e-6), no CDR3, stop codons, out-of-frame junctions, or ambiguous translated residues. V3J clonotypes were defined as sequences sharing the same inferred V gene, J gene, and CDR3 amino acid sequence. The percentage overlap between two repertoires was calculated by dividing the number of shared unique clonotypes by the size of the smaller repertoire. Richness of each repertoire was evaluated using RTK rarefaction, the Chao1 estimator, and Recon v2.1 estimates of unobserved clonotypes. Generation probabilities were computed with OLGA for all TCRbeta clonotypes obtained by the gDNA method from four donors. As stored in TCRdb, this immuneACCESS dataset retains in-frame rearrangements with V and J assigned. A fraction of the clones does not appear; measured against another copy, unresolved V genes explain less than half of the discrepancy, and the remainder lacks a known reason. V and J calls and clone size come straight from that table; D and trimming were deduced from the DNA. This sample lists about 330,000 clones; over 75% were detected once. The ten biggest clones cover about a sixth of the sample.

As for this clone: This clone's antigen is unknown. It has no much larger one-base neighbor in the sample; base qualities were not kept.

The V and J segments used are TRBV11-2 and TRBJ2-1, with 9 middle bases fitting TRBD2. The specimen was memory CD8+ T cells sorted from blood. The sample's cell subset or site, from its label and the paper: CD45RO+ cells pooled with CCR7-negative TemRA cells. This TCR was sampled from a man aged 18 to 35 in good health. The DNA sequence is TGTGCCAGCAGCTTAGGTGCCGTGCGGGAGGGAATTGTGGACAATGAGCAGTTCTTC. Its protein is CASSLGAVREGIVDNEQFF. The entire variable domain, with the stretches around the CDR3 drawn from the reference TRBV11-2 and TRBJ2-1 proteins, is EAGVAQSPRYKIIEKRQSVAFWCNPISGHATLYWYQQILGQGPKLLIQFQNNGVVDDSQLPKDRFSAERLKGVDSTLKIQPAKLEDSAVYLCASSLGAVREGIVDNEQFFGPGTRLTVL.